The source of this T cell receptor (beta chain) is a study of T cell responses to AZD1222 COVID-19 vaccine. Study observations and caveats: Spike-specific TCR breadth and depth went up after people got two AZD1222 doses. Donors were largely white British and mainly female; clonal diversity was possibly underestimated.

Produced via immunoSEQ multiplex PCR; TCRdb's table is partial and in-frame only. The table shows roughly 150,000 clones, with 70% to 90% occurring only once. Per germline, CDR1 KGHSH and CDR2 LQKENI. Trimming cost V 0 bases and J 8 bases, with 16 bases left between them. CDR3 length: 15 residues. With respect to this clone: Its antigen is currently unknown.

This specimen consisted of peripheral blood, obtained after recovery from COVID-19. This sequence joins TRBV18 and TRBJ1-1; a possible D gene is TRBD1 (5 bases). The sequence was collected from an adult who had recovered from COVID-19. The CDR3 here is CASSPPSRQIGEAFF. The CDR3 region has the DNA TGTGCCAGCTCACCACCCAGCCGACAGATCGGAGAAGCTTTCTTT.